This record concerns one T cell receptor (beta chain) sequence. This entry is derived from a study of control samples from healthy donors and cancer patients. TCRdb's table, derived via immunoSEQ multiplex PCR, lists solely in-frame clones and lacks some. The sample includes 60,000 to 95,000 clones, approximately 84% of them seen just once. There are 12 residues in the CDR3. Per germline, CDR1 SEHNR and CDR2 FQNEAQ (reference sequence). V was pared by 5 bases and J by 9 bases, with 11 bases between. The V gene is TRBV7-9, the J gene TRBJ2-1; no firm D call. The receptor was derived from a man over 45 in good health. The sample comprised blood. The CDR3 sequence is CASSHPVGEQFF. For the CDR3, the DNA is TGTGCCAGCAGCCATCCGGTCGGTGAGCAGTTCTTC.